This passage covers 10 T cell receptor beta chains from one sample sequenced in a study of cytomegalovirus exposure and HLA in healthy donors. Researchers ran the PCR with 60 Vbeta and 13 Jbeta primers. Assay: immunoSEQ multiplex PCR; the TCRdb copy retains only in-frame clones and omits some. The sample holds 89,000 or so clones, roughly four fifths seen once. The sample comprised PBMCs. The receptor set was obtained from a woman between 18 and 29 years old in good health and CMV-seropositive.

The chain is built from TRBV7-3 and TRBJ2-1; 9 nucleotides agree with TRBD2. V was pared by 5 bases and J by 9 bases, with 8 bases of the junction left unmatched. The germline CDR1 and CDR2 sequences are SGHTA and FQGTGA. The CDR3 extends over 14 amino acids. The DNA of the CDR3 is TGTGCCAGCAGCCTTTCAGCGGGAGGATTTGAGCAGTTCTTC. As protein: CASSLSAGGFEQFF. The full variable domain, with the rest looked up from reference TRBV7-3 and TRBJ2-1, is GAGVSQTPSNKVTEKGKYVELRCDPISGHTALYWYRQSLGQGPEFLIYFQGTGAADDSGLPNDRFFAVRPEGSVSTLKIQRTERGDSAVYLCASSLSAGGFEQFFGPGTRLTVL.

As DNA, the CDR3 is TGCGCCAGCAGCCCGACATCCGGGACAGATCTGACCGGGGAGCTGTTTTTT. This sequence encodes CASSPTSGTDLTGELFF. The chain is built from TRBV4-1 and TRBJ2-2; TRBD1 matches 7 bases. Germline V gene sequence: CDR1 MGHRA, CDR2 YSYEKL. This CDR3 is 17 amino acids long. V dropped 4 bases and J dropped 5; count of bases not matched to a gene: 13.

The chain links TRBV9 to TRBJ1-1, with TRBD1 matching over 10 bases. J gave up 3 bases and V 4 bases, and 6 bases lay outside the gene matches. The CDR3 sequence is 15 residues long. Germline lookup yields CDR1 SGDLS and CDR2 YYNGEE. CDR3 DNA sequence: TGTGCCAGCAGCCTTTCGGACAGGGGGTACACTGAAGCTTTCTTT. This translates into CASSLSDRGYTEAFF.

CDR3 sequence reads: CASSLVRSRGEAFF. The CDR3 nucleotides are TGTGCCAGCAGTTTGGTCCGCTCCCGCGGTGAAGCTTTCTTT. The V gene is TRBV27, the J gene TRBJ1-1; D is unclear. The CDR3 totals 14 residues. V gave up 3 bases and J gave up 7 bases, with 15 bases separating them. Germline V CDR1 and CDR2: MNHEY, SMNVEV (reference sequence).

The chain links TRBV29-1 to TRBJ1-1; no reliable D call. This CDR3 region has 13 residues. Germline assignment: CDR1 SQVTM and CDR2 ANQGSEA. Between the trimmed V and J ends, which lost 5 bases and 1 base, there was a span of 11 bases. The CDR3 loop reads CSVRLGRNTEAFF. DNA of the CDR3: TGCAGCGTTCGGTTAGGGAGGAACACTGAAGCTTTCTTT.

CDR3 coding DNA: TGTGCCAGTAAGCATAGCGGGGGCACAGATACGCAGTATTTT. This sequence encodes CASKHSGGTDTQYF. The gene calls are TRBV19 and TRBJ2-3, with 8 positions matching TRBD2. This CDR3 has 14 residues. Germline assignment: CDR1 LNHDA and CDR2 SQIVND (reference sequence). With V trimmed by 7 bases and J by 1 base, 4 bases remained unmatched.

The chain combines TRBV6-1 with TRBJ2-2; 12 bases are shared with TRBD2. V lost 4 bases, J lost 6 bases, and 12 bases stayed unmatched. The CDR3 covers 18 residues. The V gene's germline CDR1 is MNHNS and CDR2 SASEGT. The CDR3 bases are TGTGCCAGCAGTGTCCGGGGTCTCGGACTAGCGGGATCCGGGGAGCTGTTTTTT. Encoded protein: CASSVRGLGLAGSGELFF.

The rearrangement uses TRBV5-6 and TRBJ2-3, with 7 bases matching TRBD2. Germline lookup yields CDR1 SGHDT and CDR2 YYEEEE. There are 16 residues in the CDR3. V was clipped by 1 base and J by 2 bases; unmatched bases: 7. CDR3 protein: CASSLWAAGYTDTQYF. CDR3 sequence (DNA): TGTGCCAGCAGCTTGTGGGCAGCGGGGTACACAGATACGCAGTATTTT.

The chain combines TRBV2 with TRBJ2-7; TRBD2 matches 10 bases. The ends lost 0 bases at V and 3 bases at J; junction bases unmatched: 8. Germline lookup yields CDR1 SNHLY and CDR2 FYNNEI. The CDR3 extends over 17 amino acids. The CDR3 protein is CASSEAGTSAINYEQYF. Written as DNA, the CDR3 is TGTGCCAGCAGTGAAGCTGGGACTAGCGCTATTAACTACGAGCAGTACTTC.

For the CDR3, the DNA is TGTGCCAGCAGCTTACCTAGTAACTACGAGCAGTACTTC. This sequence encodes CASSLPSNYEQYF. V is TRBV7-9 and J is TRBJ2-7; D ambiguous. Germline CDR1 is SEHNR and CDR2 is FQNEAQ (reference sequence). The CDR3 contains 13 residues. Trimming stripped 2 bases from V and 3 bases from J, with 8 bases between. The complete variable domain, with remaining parts taken from reference TRBV7-9 and TRBJ2-7, reads DTGVSQNPRHKITKRGQNVTFRCDPISEHNRLYWYRQTLGQGPEFLTYFQNEAQLEKSRLLSDRFSAERPKGSFSTLEIQRTEQGDSAMYLCASSLPSNYEQYFGPGTRLTVT.